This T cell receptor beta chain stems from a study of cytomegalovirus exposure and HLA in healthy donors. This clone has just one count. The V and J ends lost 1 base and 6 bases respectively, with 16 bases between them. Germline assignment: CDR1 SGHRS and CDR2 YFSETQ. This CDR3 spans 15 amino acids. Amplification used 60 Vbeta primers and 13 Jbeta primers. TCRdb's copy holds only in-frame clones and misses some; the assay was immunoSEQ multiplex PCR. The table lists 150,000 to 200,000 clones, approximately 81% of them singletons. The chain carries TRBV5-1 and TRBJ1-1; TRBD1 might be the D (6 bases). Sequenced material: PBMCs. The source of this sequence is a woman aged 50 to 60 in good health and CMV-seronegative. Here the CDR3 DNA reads TGCGCCAGCAGCTTGCCAGGGGCGCAAGGTTCTGAAGCTTTCTTT. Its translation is CASSLPGAQGSEAFF.